This T cell receptor beta chain was recorded in a study of a mutant IDH1 vaccine in newly diagnosed glioma. Study details: Vaccine dosing followed radiotherapy by 4-6 weeks, or accompanied temozolomide cycles. Treated patients had a mean age of approximately 40 years and an approximately 62% male, around 38% female split.

Trimming stripped 6 bases from V and 2 bases from J, with 11 bases between. The germline V gene has CDR1 SNHLY and CDR2 FYNNEI. CDR3 length: 14 residues. This clone has just one count. Its antigen is currently unknown. Time point of the sample: week 35, safety follow-up. Topical imiquimod was applied with each vaccine dose, which held 300 ug of mutant IDH1 20-mer peptide. Profiling relied on immunoSEQ multiplex PCR, and the TCRdb table lists in-frame clones only, not all of them. Of some 66,000 clones listed, 84% were seen once; the top ten hold about 4.2%. Study outcomes and limitations: Among top peripheral T cell clonotypes, changes seemed unrelated to pseudoprogression. Patients showed vaccine-induced immune responses at a rate of 93.3%.

V is TRBV2 and J is TRBJ1-5; D call uncertain. The TCR was taken from a man aged 25-40 years with glioma. The input for sequencing was PBMCs, taken from a glioma patient whose treatment included an IDH1 peptide vaccine. CDR3 sequence: CASRPRVRNQPQHF. The CDR3 coding sequence is TGTGCCAGCAGGCCGCGGGTTCGCAATCAGCCCCAGCATTTT. Together with reference TRBV2 and TRBJ1-5, the CDR3 gives the full variable domain: EPEVTQTPSHQVTQMGQEVILRCVPISNHLYFYWYRQILGQKVEFLVSFYNNEISEKSEIFDDQFSVERPDGSNFTLKIRSTKLEDSAMYFCASRPRVRNQPQHFGDGTRLSIL.